The sequence of this T cell receptor (beta chain) was determined in a study of T cells after yellow fever vaccination. Study-wide findings and caveats: Re-detected after boosting: most primary clones, more than 95% of CD4 and about 85% of CD8.

The CDR3 is 13 amino acids. CDR1 and CDR2 (germline): SGHVS, FNYEAQ. Deletions cut 1 base from V and 3 bases from J, with 3 bases between. MiXCR, run by TCRdb on the 5' RACE reads, gives a single entry per CDR3 protein. The table has 12,000 or so distinct CDR3 sequences, 4.5% to 6% seen once. At least ten counts were recorded for this clonotype. Material: PBMCs, either bulk or a sorted T-cell subset (CD4+, CD8+, memory, or dextramer-sorted; not recorded which), obtained 45 days after the yellow fever booster vaccination. This clonotype was obtained from a man aged 30-40 years who received the YFV17D yellow fever vaccine. This chain connects TRBV7-6 to TRBJ2-2; D uncertain. CDR3 DNA sequence: TGTGCCAGCAGCTTAGACGACACCGGGGAGCTGTTTTTT. Translation gives CASSLDDTGELFF. Looking up the rest from reference TRBV7-6 and TRBJ2-2 gives the full variable domain: GAGVSQSPRYKVTKRGQDVALRCDPISGHVSLYWYRQALGQGPEFLTYFNYEAQQDKSGLPNDRFSAERPEGSISTLTIQRTEQRDSAMYRCASSLDDTGELFFGEGSRLTVL.